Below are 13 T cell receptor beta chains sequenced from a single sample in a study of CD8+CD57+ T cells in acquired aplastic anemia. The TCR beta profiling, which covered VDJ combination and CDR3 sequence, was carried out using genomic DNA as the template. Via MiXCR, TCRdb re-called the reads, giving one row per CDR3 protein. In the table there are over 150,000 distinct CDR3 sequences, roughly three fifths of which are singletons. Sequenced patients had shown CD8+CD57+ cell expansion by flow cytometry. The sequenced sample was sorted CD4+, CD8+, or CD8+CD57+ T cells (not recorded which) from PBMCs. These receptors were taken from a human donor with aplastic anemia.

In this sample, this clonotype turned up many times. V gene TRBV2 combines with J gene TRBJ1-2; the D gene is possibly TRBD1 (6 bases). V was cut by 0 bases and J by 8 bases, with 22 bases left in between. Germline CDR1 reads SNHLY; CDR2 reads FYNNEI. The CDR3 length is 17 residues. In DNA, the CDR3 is TGTGCCAGCAGTGAAGCGCGAGTCATCCGGGACAAGATCGGCTACACCTTC. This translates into CASSEARVIRDKIGYTF.

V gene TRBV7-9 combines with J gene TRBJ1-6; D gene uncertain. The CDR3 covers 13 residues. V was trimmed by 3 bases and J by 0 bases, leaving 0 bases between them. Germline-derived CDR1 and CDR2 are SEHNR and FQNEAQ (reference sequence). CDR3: CASSFSYNSPLHF. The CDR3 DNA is TGTGCCAGCAGCTTCTCCTATAATTCACCCCTCCACTTT.

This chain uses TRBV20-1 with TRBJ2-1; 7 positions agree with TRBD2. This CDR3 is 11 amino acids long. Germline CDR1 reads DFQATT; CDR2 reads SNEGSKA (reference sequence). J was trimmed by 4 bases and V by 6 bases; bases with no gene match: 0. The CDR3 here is CSAGGYNEQFF. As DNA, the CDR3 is TGCAGTGCGGGGGGGTACAATGAGCAGTTCTTC.

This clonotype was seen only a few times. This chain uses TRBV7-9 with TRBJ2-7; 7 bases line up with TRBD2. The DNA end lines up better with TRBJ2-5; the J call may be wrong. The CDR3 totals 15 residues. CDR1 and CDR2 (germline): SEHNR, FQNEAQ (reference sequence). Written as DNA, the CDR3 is TGTGCCAGCAGCCAAGGTTCGGGAGGCAGAGAGACCCAGTACTTC. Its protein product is CASSQGSGGRETQYF.

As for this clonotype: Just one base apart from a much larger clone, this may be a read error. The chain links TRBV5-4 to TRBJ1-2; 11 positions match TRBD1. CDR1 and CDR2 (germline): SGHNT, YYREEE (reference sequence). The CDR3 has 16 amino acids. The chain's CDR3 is CVSSGTGGQSNYGYTF. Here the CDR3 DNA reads TGTGTCAGCAGCGGGACAGGGGGGCAATCTAACTATGGCTACACCTTC.

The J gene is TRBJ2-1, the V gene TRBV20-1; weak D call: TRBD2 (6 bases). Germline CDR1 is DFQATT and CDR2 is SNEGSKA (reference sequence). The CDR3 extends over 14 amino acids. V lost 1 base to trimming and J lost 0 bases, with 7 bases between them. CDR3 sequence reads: CSARVGSSYNEQFF. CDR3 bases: TGCAGTGCTAGAGTCGGGAGCTCCTACAATGAGCAGTTCTTC.

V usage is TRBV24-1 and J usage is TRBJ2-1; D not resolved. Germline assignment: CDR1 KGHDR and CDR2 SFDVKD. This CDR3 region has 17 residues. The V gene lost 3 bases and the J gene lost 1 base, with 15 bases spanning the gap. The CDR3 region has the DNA TGTGCCACCAGTGATAAGGCACCCAGAAGGTCCTACAATGAGCAGTTCTTC. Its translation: CATSDKAPRRSYNEQFF.

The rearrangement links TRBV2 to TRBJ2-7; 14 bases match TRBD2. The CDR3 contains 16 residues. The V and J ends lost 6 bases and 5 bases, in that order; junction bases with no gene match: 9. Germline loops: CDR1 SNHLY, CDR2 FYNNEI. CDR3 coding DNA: TGTGCCAGCAGGTCAGGACTAGCGGGAGGCGTTAACGAGCAGTACTTC. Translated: CASRSGLAGGVNEQYF.

For the CDR3, the DNA is TGTGCCAGCAGTTCCTCTGATTTCTATGGCTACACCTTC. Translation: CASSSSDFYGYTF. The chain recombines TRBV27 with TRBJ1-2; D not certain. There are 13 residues in the CDR3. Per germline, CDR1 MNHEY and CDR2 SMNVEV (reference sequence). V was pared by 4 bases and J by 4 bases, with 10 bases between.

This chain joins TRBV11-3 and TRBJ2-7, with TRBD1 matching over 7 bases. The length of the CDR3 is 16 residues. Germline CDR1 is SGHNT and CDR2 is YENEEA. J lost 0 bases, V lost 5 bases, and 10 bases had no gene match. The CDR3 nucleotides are TGTGCCAGCAGCCTCAGGACAGGAAAGGGCTCCTACGAGCAGTACTTC. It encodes CASSLRTGKGSYEQYF.

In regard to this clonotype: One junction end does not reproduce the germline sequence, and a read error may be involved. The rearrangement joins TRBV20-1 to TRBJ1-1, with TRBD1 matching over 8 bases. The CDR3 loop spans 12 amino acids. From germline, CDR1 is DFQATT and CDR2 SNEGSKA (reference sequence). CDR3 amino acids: CSARGQGAWPFF. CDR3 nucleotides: TGCAGTGCTAGAGGGCAGGGGGCTTGGCCCTTTTTT.

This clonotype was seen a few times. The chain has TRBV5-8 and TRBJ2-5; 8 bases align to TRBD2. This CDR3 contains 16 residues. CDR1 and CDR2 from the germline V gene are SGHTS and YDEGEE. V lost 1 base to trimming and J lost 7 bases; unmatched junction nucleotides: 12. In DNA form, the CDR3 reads TGTGCCAGCAGCTTGAGGGCGGGAGGCCCGCCAGGGACCCAGTACTTC. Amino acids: CASSLRAGGPPGTQYF.

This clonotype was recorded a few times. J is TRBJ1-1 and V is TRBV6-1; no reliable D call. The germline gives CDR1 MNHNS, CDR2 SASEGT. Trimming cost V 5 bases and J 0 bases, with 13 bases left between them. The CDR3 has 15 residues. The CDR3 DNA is TGTGCCAGCAGTCGACGCGGTTCGGTGAACACTGAAGCTTTCTTT. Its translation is CASSRRGSVNTEAFF.